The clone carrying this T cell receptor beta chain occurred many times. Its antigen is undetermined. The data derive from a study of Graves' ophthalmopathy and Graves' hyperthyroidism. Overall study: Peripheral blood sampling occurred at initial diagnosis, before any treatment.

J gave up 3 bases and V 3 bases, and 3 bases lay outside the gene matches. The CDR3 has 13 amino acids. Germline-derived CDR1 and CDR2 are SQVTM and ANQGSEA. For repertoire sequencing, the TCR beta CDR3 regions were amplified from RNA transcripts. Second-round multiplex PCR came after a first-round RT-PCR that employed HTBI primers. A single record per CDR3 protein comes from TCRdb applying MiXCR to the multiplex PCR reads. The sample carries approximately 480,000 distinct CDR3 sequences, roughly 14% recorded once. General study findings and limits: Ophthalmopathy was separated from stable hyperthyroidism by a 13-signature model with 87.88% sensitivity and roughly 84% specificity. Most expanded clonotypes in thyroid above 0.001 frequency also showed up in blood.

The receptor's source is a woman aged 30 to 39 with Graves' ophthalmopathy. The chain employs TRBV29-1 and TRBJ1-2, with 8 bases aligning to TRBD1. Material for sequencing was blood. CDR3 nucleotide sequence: TGCAGCGTTGACAGGGGGCATGACTATGGCTACACCTTC. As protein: CSVDRGHDYGYTF.